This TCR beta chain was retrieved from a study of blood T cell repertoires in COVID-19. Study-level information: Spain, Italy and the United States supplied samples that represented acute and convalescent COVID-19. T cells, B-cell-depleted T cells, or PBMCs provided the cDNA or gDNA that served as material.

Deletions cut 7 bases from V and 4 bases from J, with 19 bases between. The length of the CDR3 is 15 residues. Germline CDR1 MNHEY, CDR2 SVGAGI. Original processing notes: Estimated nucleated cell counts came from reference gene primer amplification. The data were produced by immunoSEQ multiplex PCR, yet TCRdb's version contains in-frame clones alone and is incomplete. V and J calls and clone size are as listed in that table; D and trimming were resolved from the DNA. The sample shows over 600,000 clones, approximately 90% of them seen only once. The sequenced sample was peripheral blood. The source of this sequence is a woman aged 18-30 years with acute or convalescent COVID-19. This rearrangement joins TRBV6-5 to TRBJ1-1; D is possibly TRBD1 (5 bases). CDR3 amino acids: CASTLGGKGSTEAFF. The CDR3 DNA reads TGTGCCAGCACTCTCGGGGGGAAGGGTAGCACTGAAGCTTTCTTT.